These 21 T cell receptor beta chains share one sample of origin, sequenced in a study of blood T cell repertoires in COVID-19. Clones were read by immunoSEQ multiplex PCR, and TCRdb kept only the in-frame ones, dropping some. The sample shows 250,000 to 350,000 clones, approximately 90% of them seen only once. The sequenced material came from PBMCs or T cells enriched from blood (not recorded which). These receptors were obtained from a young woman who had recovered from COVID-19.

The V call is TRBV5-1, the J call TRBJ2-1; no clear D. From germline, CDR1 is SGHRS and CDR2 YFSETQ. The CDR3 is 15 amino acids. Trimming removed 4 bases from V and 3 bases from J, with 14 bases in between. In nucleotides, the CDR3 is TGCGCCAGCAGCCCTCAAGTTATTAGCTACAATGAGCAGTTCTTC. Its translation is CASSPQVISYNEQFF.

The J gene is TRBJ1-3, the V gene TRBV2; no definite D call. V lost 3 bases and J 0 bases, leaving 3 bases between the germline ends. This CDR3 spans 13 amino acids. The germline gives CDR1 SNHLY, CDR2 FYNNEI. CDR3 in amino acids: CASSDFSGNTIYF. Written as DNA, the CDR3 is TGTGCCAGCAGTGACTTCTCTGGAAACACCATATATTTT.

V is TRBV7-6 and J is TRBJ1-1; D is possibly TRBD1 (5 bases). From germline, CDR1 is SGHVS and CDR2 FNYEAQ. V dropped 5 bases and J dropped 1 base, with 14 bases sitting between them. This CDR3 region has 15 residues. The chain's CDR3 is CASSPPADRNTEAFF. The CDR3, as DNA: TGTGCCAGCAGCCCTCCGGCTGACAGGAACACTGAAGCTTTCTTT.

This chain joins TRBV18 and TRBJ2-5, with 7 nucleotides matching TRBD1. The germline V gene has CDR1 KGHSH and CDR2 LQKENI. J lost 4 bases, V lost 1 base, and 3 bases had no gene match. The CDR3 covers 14 residues. The CDR3 bases are TGTGCCAGCTCACCACAGACAGGGTTAGAGACCCAGTACTTC. Translating it yields CASSPQTGLETQYF. Supplemented by reference TRBV18 and TRBJ2-5, the full variable domain reads NAGVMQNPRHLVRRRGQEARLRCSPMKGHSHVYWYRQLPEEGLKFMVYLQKENIIDESGMPKERFSAEFPKEGPSILRIQQVVRGDSAAYFCASSPQTGLETQYFGPGTRLLVL.

This clone was recorded a few times. This sequence joins TRBV29-1 and TRBJ1-3; a weak D match, TRBD1 (5 bases). V was shortened by 4 bases and J by 2 bases, with 9 bases between the two germline ends. The CDR3 loop spans 13 amino acids. Germline values: CDR1 SQVTM, CDR2 ANQGSEA. The CDR3 DNA reads TGCAGCGTTGCTGGGACTGCTGGAAACACCATATATTTT. It encodes CSVAGTAGNTIYF.

This sequence joins TRBV6-5 and TRBJ1-5; D ambiguous. V was trimmed by 8 bases and J by 3 bases, leaving 11 bases between them. The CDR3 loop spans 13 amino acids. The germline V gene encodes CDR1 MNHEY and CDR2 SVGAGI. The CDR3 is CASGPENNQPQHF. Written as DNA, the CDR3 is TGTGCCAGCGGCCCCGAAAACAATCAGCCCCAGCATTTT.

J is TRBJ1-1 and V is TRBV6-5; D might be TRBD1 (5 bases). Trimming removed 5 bases from V and 6 bases from J, with 13 bases in between. Germline V gene lookup returns CDR1 MNHEY and CDR2 SVGAGI. The CDR3 is 13 residues long. The CDR3, as DNA: TGTGCCAGCAGTCACAACGGGGGGGCTGAAGCTTTCTTT. Protein product: CASSHNGGAEAFF.

The V and J genes are TRBV18 and TRBJ1-1; 7 nucleotides agree with TRBD1. The CDR3 consists of 14 residues. Germline lookup yields CDR1 KGHSH and CDR2 LQKENI. V lost 4 bases and J lost 4; bases outside the gene matches: 6. The CDR3 reads CASSQGQLGTEAFF. In nucleotides, the CDR3 is TGTGCCAGCTCACAGGGACAGCTAGGCACTGAAGCTTTCTTT.

This clone was detected once. The rearrangement joins TRBV4-1 to TRBJ1-2; D is perhaps TRBD1 (5 bases). Germline assignment: CDR1 MGHRA and CDR2 YSYEKL. Trimming removed 2 bases at V and 3 bases at J, with 10 bases between. The CDR3 extends over 14 amino acids. CDR3 protein: CASSQPGRDYGYTF. The CDR3 region has the DNA TGCGCCAGCAGCCAACCGGGCAGGGACTATGGCTACACCTTC.

The chain carries TRBV19 and TRBJ1-1; 7 bases agree with TRBD1. The germline V gene has CDR1 LNHDA and CDR2 SQIVND (reference sequence). Trimming at V came to 7 bases and at J to 1 base, leaving 6 bases not matched to a gene. This CDR3 is built from 14 residues. The CDR3 coding sequence is TGTGCCAGTAATGGGGACAGACAGAACACTGAAGCTTTCTTT. Protein: CASNGDRQNTEAFF.

The chain employs TRBV9 and TRBJ1-3, with D unclear. Germline CDR1 is SGDLS and CDR2 is YYNGEE. The CDR3 is made up of 15 amino acids. V was trimmed by 7 bases and J by 0 bases, leaving 14 bases between them. CDR3 protein: CASAQAGPSGNTIYF. Here the CDR3 DNA reads TGTGCCAGCGCTCAAGCGGGCCCCTCTGGAAACACCATATATTTT.

This rearrangement joins TRBV7-2 to TRBJ1-1; D call uncertain. Germline CDR1 and CDR2: SGHTA and FQGNSA. V was clipped by 5 bases and J by 5 bases, with 15 bases between them. The CDR3 extends over 14 amino acids. The CDR3 here is CASSIMGLQTEAFF. CDR3 sequence (DNA): TGTGCCAGCAGCATAATGGGCTTACAAACTGAAGCTTTCTTT.

This clone appeared a single time. This chain joins TRBV5-5 and TRBJ2-5, with a possible D match to TRBD1 (6 bases). Germline loops: CDR1 SGHKS, CDR2 YYEKEE (reference sequence). Trimming pared 0 bases from V and 0 bases from J, leaving 15 bases between. This CDR3 region has 17 residues. The CDR3 DNA sequence: TGTGCCAGCAGCTTGGGGGTCCGGACAGAGTACCAAGAGACCCAGTACTTC. Translation: CASSLGVRTEYQETQYF.

This clone has a single count. The gene calls are TRBV6-1 and TRBJ1-4; D unresolved. Trimming pared 3 bases from V and 3 bases from J, leaving 8 bases between. The length of the CDR3 is 14 residues. Germline CDR1 is MNHNS and CDR2 is SASEGT. The CDR3 nucleotides are TGTGCCAGCAGTGACGTTGGGCCTAATGAAAAACTGTTTTTT. Translating it yields CASSDVGPNEKLFF.

This clone was detected only a few times. The chain recombines TRBV5-4 with TRBJ1-6, with a possible D match to TRBD1 (5 bases). Germline loops: CDR1 SGHNT, CDR2 YYREEE (reference sequence). This CDR3 has 15 residues. Trimming cost V 4 bases and J 8 bases, with 16 bases left between them. CDR3: CASSQPGTGDSPLHF. The DNA for the CDR3 is TGTGCCAGCAGCCAACCCGGGACTGGGGATTCACCCCTCCACTTT.

Comments on this clone: Other nucleotide sequences in the sample specify the same CDR3. The genes are TRBV5-1 and TRBJ1-5; no firm D call. Germline values: CDR1 SGHRS, CDR2 YFSETQ. V gave up 0 bases and J gave up 0 bases, with 7 bases separating them. The CDR3 runs to 15 residues. The CDR3 DNA follows: TGCGCCAGCAGCTTGGACGGGGATAGCAATCAGCCCCAGCATTTT. This codes for CASSLDGDSNQPQHF.

The CDR3 protein is CATSSLTLSPTQAYGYTF. CDR3 DNA sequence: TGTGCCACCAGCAGTCTCACCCTCAGCCCAACACAGGCCTATGGCTACACCTTC. The rearrangement uses TRBV15 and TRBJ1-2; D may be TRBD1 (5 bases). The germline CDR1 and CDR2 sequences are LNHNV and YYDKDF (reference sequence). CDR3 length: 18 amino acids. Deletions cut 3 bases from V and 4 bases from J, with 24 bases between.

The CDR3 sequence: CASSQGTGFEYGYTF. For the CDR3, the DNA is TGCGCCAGCAGCCAAGGGACAGGGTTTGAATATGGCTACACCTTC. The rearrangement links TRBV4-1 to TRBJ1-2; 8 nucleotides match TRBD1. The germline V gene encodes CDR1 MGHRA and CDR2 YSYEKL. The CDR3 covers 15 residues. Trimming at V came to 1 base and at J to 5 bases, leaving 6 bases not matched to a gene.

V usage is TRBV3-1 (or the pseudogene TRBV3-2) and J usage is TRBJ1-2, with a weak D call TRBD1 (6 bases). CDR3 length equals 14 residues. Trimming removed 5 bases from V and 2 bases from J, with 12 bases in between. In germline, CDR1 is LGHDT, CDR2 YNNKEL (reference sequence). The CDR3 sequence: CASSSQTGNYGYTF. As DNA, the CDR3 is TGTGCCAGCAGCTCCCAGACAGGAAACTATGGCTACACCTTC.

The rearrangement uses TRBV4-3 and TRBJ1-5; D is possibly TRBD1 (6 bases). The germline V gene has CDR1 LGHNA and CDR2 YSLEER. The CDR3 runs 15 residues. Trimming removed 0 bases from V and 2 bases from J, with 8 bases in between. The chain's CDR3 is CASSQETGGNQPQHF. CDR3 DNA sequence: TGCGCCAGCAGCCAAGAGACAGGTGGCAATCAGCCCCAGCATTTT.

The gene calls are TRBV30 and TRBJ2-7; 8 bases agree with TRBD1. The CDR3 is made up of 15 amino acids. Germline CDR1 GTSNPN, CDR2 SVGIG (reference sequence). Losses at the gene ends were 0 bases for V and 4 bases for J; bases not matched to a gene: 8. The DNA for the CDR3 is TGTGCCTGGAGTGTAGGGCAGGGGGCATGGTACGAGCAGTACTTC. Encoded protein: CAWSVGQGAWYEQYF.